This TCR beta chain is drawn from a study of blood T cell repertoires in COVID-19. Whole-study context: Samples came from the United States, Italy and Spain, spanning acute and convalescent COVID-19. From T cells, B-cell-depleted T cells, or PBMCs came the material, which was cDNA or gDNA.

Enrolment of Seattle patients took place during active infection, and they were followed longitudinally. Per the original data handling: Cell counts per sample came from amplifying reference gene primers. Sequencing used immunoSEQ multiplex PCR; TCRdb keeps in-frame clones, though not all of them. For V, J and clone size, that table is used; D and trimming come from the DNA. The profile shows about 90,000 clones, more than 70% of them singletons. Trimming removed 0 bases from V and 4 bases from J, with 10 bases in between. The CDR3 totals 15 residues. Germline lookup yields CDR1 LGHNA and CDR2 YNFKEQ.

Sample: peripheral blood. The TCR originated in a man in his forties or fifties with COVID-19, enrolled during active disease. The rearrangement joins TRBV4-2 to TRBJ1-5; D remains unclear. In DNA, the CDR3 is TGTGCCAGCAGCCAAGACTGGGCCGGAAATCAGCCCCAGCATTTT. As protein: CASSQDWAGNQPQHF.